One and the same sample provided the 25 T cell receptor beta chains below, sequenced in a study of immune heterogeneity within non-small cell lung tumors. Bulk tumor genomic DNA (about 600 ng per sample) served as template. Several spatially distant biopsies were obtained per primary tumor intraoperatively. Curative surgery was performed on patients who had untreated, newly diagnosed non-small cell lung cancer. A multiplex PCR containing 32 V primers and 13 J primers was used to amplify TCR beta CDR3. TCRdb independently ran MiXCR on the multiplex PCR reads; one entry per CDR3 protein. Among roughly 12,000 distinct CDR3 sequences listed, approximately 20% were seen once. Sequencing was carried out using lung tumor tissue. The source of these receptors is a man between 60 and 75 years old with non-small cell lung cancer.

This clonotype is judged medium-sized (0.01 to 0.1%). The chain uses TRBV12-3 or TRBV12-4 and TRBJ2-1; 7 bases are a match to TRBD2. V was clipped by 5 bases and J by 9 bases; unmatched bases: 4. This CDR3 region has 12 residues. CDR3: CASSGDYSEQFF. Written as DNA, the CDR3 is TGTGCCAGCAGTGGGGACTATAGTGAGCAGTTCTTC.

About this clonotype itself: This may be a read error: a much more frequent sequence differs by one nucleotide. CDR3 in DNA: TGTGCCAGCACCACGCCCGGACAGTTCTACAATGAGCAGTTATTC. Encoded protein: CASTTPGQFYNEQLF. The J gene is TRBJ2-1, the V gene TRBV28, with D perhaps TRBD1 (6 bases). This CDR3 has 15 residues. Germline-derived CDR1 and CDR2 are MDHEN and SYDVKM.

As regards this clonotype: Mismatch with germline at one junction end may stem from a read error. The genes are TRBV20-1 and TRBJ2-3; 10 bases align to TRBD2. The CDR3 covers 18 residues. The germline V gene has CDR1 DFQATT and CDR2 SNEGSKA (reference sequence). The CDR3 protein is CSARNERSSGGSTDTKYF. The CDR3 nucleotides are TGCAGTGCTAGAAATGAGAGGTCTAGCGGGGGTAGCACAGATACGAAGTATTTT.

In its sample, this clonotype ranks as medium-sized. The chain couples TRBV20-1 to TRBJ1-6; weak D call: TRBD1 (5 bases). Trimming stripped 2 bases from V and 9 bases from J, with 20 bases between. This CDR3 is 16 amino acids long. CDR1 is DFQATT and CDR2 is SNEGSKA in the germline V gene (reference sequence). CDR3 nucleotide sequence: TGCAGTGCTAGAACCGGGGGACTGTTATCTGTTTCACCCCTCCACTTT. This codes for CSARTGGLLSVSPLHF.

A remark on this clonotype: The CDR3 end shows no conserved phenylalanine or tryptophan, and so a read error is likely. The rearrangement joins TRBV3-1 to TRBJ2-1; tentatively, D is TRBD2 (5 bases). The V gene lost 1 base and the J gene lost 3 bases, with 10 bases spanning the gap. The CDR3 sequence is 15 residues long. Looked up from germline, CDR1 is LGHDT and CDR2 is YNNKEL (reference sequence). The CDR3 reads CASSQGTPRYNEQFL. The CDR3 DNA reads TGTGCCAGCAGCCAAGGGACTCCGCGCTACAATGAGCAGTTCCTC.

The chain couples TRBV3-1 to TRBJ1-1; TRBD1 might be the D (6 bases). The CDR3 has 13 residues. The germline V and J ends were trimmed by 5 bases and 8 bases, with 15 bases remaining between them. CDR1 LGHDT and CDR2 YNNKEL come from the germline V gene (reference sequence). The CDR3 DNA reads TGTGCCAGCAGCTACCCCAGGGGCCGGGAAGCTTTCTTT. Encoded protein: CASSYPRGREAFF.

This clonotype occurred many times. The genes are TRBV19 and TRBJ1-1, with D maybe TRBD1 (5 bases). Germline lookup yields CDR1 LNHDA and CDR2 SQIVND (reference sequence). This CDR3 comprises 13 residues. Trimming removed 3 bases from V and 10 bases from J, with 15 bases in between. In DNA form, the CDR3 reads TGTGCCAGTAGTATTTTGGGGGGGTTAGGAGCTTTCTTT. This codes for CASSILGGLGAFF. Based on the CDR3 plus reference TRBV19 and TRBJ1-1, the full variable domain is DGGITQSPKYLFRKEGQNVTLSCEQNLNHDAMYWYRQDPGQGLRLIYYSQIVNDFQKGDIAEGYSVSREKKESFPLTVTSAQKNPTAFYLCASSILGGLGAFFGQGTRLTVV.

This clonotype qualifies as medium-sized (0.01 to 0.1%). V gene TRBV5-1 combines with J gene TRBJ2-2, with 8 positions matching TRBD1. Germline V gene data show CDR1 as SGHRS and CDR2 as YFSETQ. CDR3 length equals 14 residues. V lost 9 bases to trimming and J lost 3 bases; unmatched junction nucleotides: 7. CDR3 coding DNA: TGCGCCACCAAGACAGGGGTCGACACCGGGGAGCTGTTTTTT. Encoded protein: CATKTGVDTGELFF.

Only a few counts were recorded for this clonotype. The V and J genes are TRBV5-1 and TRBJ1-1; D is possibly TRBD1 (6 bases). CDR1 is SGHRS and CDR2 is YFSETQ in the germline V gene. The CDR3 totals 15 residues. Trimming removed 2 bases from V and 5 bases from J, with 16 bases in between. The CDR3 protein is CASSFRWDIRTEAFF. Written as DNA, the CDR3 is TGCGCCAGCAGCTTCCGATGGGACATTCGAACTGAAGCTTTCTTT.

This clonotype has more than one count but fewer than ten. The chain carries TRBV19 and TRBJ1-5; D perhaps matches TRBD1 (5 bases). Trimming took 2 bases from V and 1 from J, leaving 9 bases between them. CDR3 length equals 15 residues. Germline V gene sequence: CDR1 LNHDA, CDR2 SQIVND (reference sequence). CDR3 region: CASSISGASNQPQHF. DNA for the CDR3: TGTGCCAGTAGTATAAGTGGGGCAAGCAATCAGCCCCAGCATTTT.

This clonotype was observed a few times. This sequence joins TRBV9 and TRBJ2-1; weak D call: TRBD2 (5 bases). Germline V lookup: CDR1 SGDLS, CDR2 YYNGEE. Trimming removed 2 bases at V and 0 bases at J, with 12 bases between. The CDR3 totals 16 residues. CDR3 region: CASSVTNRGSYNEQFF. CDR3 DNA sequence: TGTGCCAGCAGCGTCACGAACCGGGGCTCCTACAATGAGCAGTTCTTC.

As for this clonotype: A much more abundant neighbour one base away suggests this may be a read error. The chain recombines TRBV6-1 with TRBJ2-7, with a possible D match to TRBD2 (5 bases). The germline V and J ends were trimmed by 8 bases and 8 bases, with 16 bases remaining between them. The CDR3 is 12 residues long. Per the germline V gene, CDR1 is MNHNS and CDR2 is SASEGT. This CDR3 is CASSGTRYKQYF. Written as DNA, the CDR3 is TGTGCCAGCTCGGGAACCCGATACAAGCAGTACTTC.

About this clonotype itself: At one of its ends the junction is not consistent with the germline gene, which may arise from a read error. The chain carries TRBV9 and TRBJ2-5, with no clear D. CDR1 is SGDLS and CDR2 is YYNGEE in the germline V gene. The CDR3 spans 13 residues. CDR3 DNA sequence: TGTACCAGCAGCATCGGGTACGCCGAGACCCAGTACTTC. This sequence encodes CTSSIGYAETQYF.

In this sample, this clonotype turned up a few times. CDR3 in amino acids: CASSLVWSYSNQPQHF. In nucleotides, the CDR3 is TGTGCCAGCAGCTTAGTTTGGAGTTATAGCAATCAGCCCCAGCATTTT. This rearrangement joins TRBV7-8 to TRBJ1-5; D call uncertain. The CDR3 length is 16 residues. Trimming shortened V by 1 base and J by 0 bases, and 10 bases separated the two germline ends. Germline CDR1 SGHVS, CDR2 FQNEAQ.

This clonotype was found a few times. V gene TRBV7-2 combines with J gene TRBJ1-4; 8 nucleotides align to TRBD1. There are 14 residues in the CDR3. Trimming at V came to 5 bases and at J to 8 bases, leaving 7 bases not matched to a gene. Germline V lookup: CDR1 SGHTA, CDR2 FQGNSA. CDR3 loop: CASSTDRGDEKLFF. In DNA form, the CDR3 reads TGTGCCAGCAGCACAGACAGGGGTGACGAAAAACTGTTTTTT.

J is TRBJ1-5 and V is TRBV20-1; the D is unclear. V lost 1 base and J lost 1, with 8 bases in between. Germline V gene sequence: CDR1 DFQATT, CDR2 SNEGSKA (reference sequence). The CDR3 spans 14 residues. The CDR3 DNA reads TGCAGTGCTAGAGGGTATTTAAGCAATCAGCCCCAGCATTTT. It is translated as CSARGYLSNQPQHF.

This clonotype has a count of ten or more. The chain couples TRBV27 to TRBJ1-5; D might be TRBD1 (6 bases). There are 13 residues in the CDR3. The germline CDR1 and CDR2 sequences are MNHEY and SMNVEV (reference sequence). V shed 3 bases and J shed 4 bases, with 7 bases lying between them. CDR3 loop: CASSLRGNQPQHF. The CDR3 nucleotides are TGTGCCAGCAGTTTGAGGGGGAATCAGCCCCAGCATTTT.

This clonotype appeared a few times. The chain uses TRBV5-1 and TRBJ1-1; no clear D. The germline V gene encodes CDR1 SGHRS and CDR2 YFSETQ. The length of the CDR3 is 8 residues. Trimming removed 7 bases at V and 11 bases at J, with 6 bases between. The CDR3 DNA reads TGCGCCAGCCTTAGGGCTTTCTTT. It codes for CASLRAFF.

CDR3 amino acids: CIGLAKETQYF. The CDR3 DNA sequence: TGCATTGGTCTAGCGAAAGAGACCCAGTACTTC. The rearrangement uses TRBV20-1 and TRBJ2-5; D possibly corresponds to TRBD2 (6 bases). The CDR3 contains 11 residues. Germline V gives CDR1 DFQATT, CDR2 SNEGSKA (reference sequence).

This clonotype came up many times. The chain links TRBV25-1 to TRBJ1-1, with a tentative D call TRBD1 (6 bases). The germline CDR1 and CDR2 sequences are MGHDK and SYGVNS. The ends were cut back, 1 base at V and 3 bases at J, with 15 bases in the middle. The CDR3 has 16 amino acids. The CDR3 nucleotides read TGTGCCAGCAGTGAATGGGGGCGAGGGACGTACACTGAAGCTTTCTTT. Amino acid sequence: CASSEWGRGTYTEAFF.

This clonotype is deemed medium-sized. The rearrangement uses TRBV28 and TRBJ2-7; the match to TRBD2 covers 8 bases. J lost 6 bases, V lost 8 bases, and 12 bases had no gene match. The CDR3 loop spans 14 amino acids. CDR1 is MDHEN and CDR2 is SYDVKM in the germline V gene. The CDR3 protein is CASFRGGIGFEQYF. The CDR3 coding sequence is TGTGCCAGCTTCCGGGGGGGTATTGGGTTCGAGCAGTACTTC. Complete variable domain (other parts from reference TRBV28 and TRBJ2-7): DVKVTQSSRYLVKRTGEKVFLECVQDMDHENMFWYRQDPGLGLRLIYFSYDVKMKEKGDIPEGYSVSREKKERFSLILESASTNQTSMYLCASFRGGIGFEQYFGPGTRLTVT.

The V and J genes are TRBV29-1 and TRBJ1-2, with unresolved D. V lost 8 bases, J lost 6 bases, and 13 bases lay in between. Germline assignment: CDR1 SQVTM and CDR2 ANQGSEA. This CDR3 has 11 residues. The DNA for the CDR3 is TGCAGCTCCGCTTCTGGCGATGGCTACACCTTC. The encoded protein is CSSASGDGYTF.

Turning to this clonotype: Possible read error: a much larger clone is one base away. The chain employs TRBV7-2 and TRBJ1-5; D gene unclear. The CDR3 is made up of 15 amino acids. Germline V lookup: CDR1 SGHTA, CDR2 FQGNSA. Trimming took off 6 bases at V and 3 bases at J, with 15 bases between the two ends. Here the CDR3 DNA reads TGTGCCAGCAGTTACCGGGAGGACCCCAATCAGCCCCAGCATTTT. Its protein product is CASSYREDPNQPQHF.

This sequence joins TRBV6-2 or TRBV6-3 and TRBJ2-3, with 11 bases lining up with TRBD2. The CDR3 length is 17 residues. In germline, CDR1 is MNHEY, CDR2 SVGEGT. V was clipped by 0 bases and J by 7 bases; unmatched bases: 9. The CDR3 region has the DNA TGTGCCAGCAGTTACTCACTAGCGGGAGAGACTATGTATACGCAGTATTTT. Encoded protein: CASSYSLAGETMYTQYF.

This clonotype was counted a few times. The V gene is TRBV7-9, the J gene TRBJ2-7; the match to TRBD2 covers 7 bases. The V gene's germline CDR1 is SEHNR and CDR2 FQNEAQ (reference sequence). This CDR3 has 16 residues. J was trimmed by 0 bases and V by 4 bases; bases with no gene match: 9. CDR3 DNA sequence: TGTGCCAGCAGCTACCCGGAGCGGACTAGCTCCTACGAGCAGTACTTC. This codes for CASSYPERTSSYEQYF.